The clone carrying this TCR beta chain turned up a few times. What it binds is unknown. Its ends do not fully match the called genes, so a read error is possible. The library tagged individual cDNA molecules with unique molecular identifiers. TCRdb called the RACE reads again in MiXCR, with one record for every CDR3 protein. The table records roughly 89,000 distinct CDR3 sequences, approximately 10% of them present only once. The time point denotes: patch test 3, about 24 weeks after DPC sensitization. Treatment noted: therapeutic diphenylcyclopropenone sensitization with weekly scalp DPC. The sample originates from a study of human T cells and chemical hapten exposure. Overall study context: Alopecia universalis, totalis or areata was present in patients who were mostly female.

The CDR3 runs 15 residues. The germline CDR1 and CDR2 sequences are SGHTA and FQGNSA. Study-wide points: Expanded TCRs created a significantly greater count of big CDR3 similarity clusters than controls did. The immune response of these alopecia patients might not match healthy individuals'.

The sample was whole blood, taken in connection with sensitization to the hapten diphenylcyclopropenone (DPC). The chain employs TRBV7-2 and TRBJ2-1, with 15 bases fitting TRBD2. This receptor was identified in a woman aged 25 to 45 with alopecia areata. Some clones in this sample may be carry-over from other donors' samples. The CDR3 region has the DNA TGTGCCAGCAGCTCGCCTGGACTAGCGGGAGGGCCTGTCATCTTC. Translated, it gives CASSSPGLAGGPVIF.